A selection of T cell receptor beta chains follows, all from one sample in a study of T-cell memory formation after mild COVID-19. From the 5' RACE reads, TCRdb called clonotypes with MiXCR, one entry per CDR3 protein. The data hold approximately 400,000 distinct CDR3 sequences, with 20% to 30% observed a single time. What was sequenced was PBMCs or a T cell subset sorted from them (not recorded which). The receptor source for this set is an adult woman who had mild COVID-19 (a few samples of this study predate the infection). Cell type and time point are not known. CDR3s include the opening cysteine and the closing phenylalanine or tryptophan. The order of the fields is clone size, D gene, J gene, V gene, CDR3 DNA, CDR3 protein. The D gene is left open where the match is weak. The size field is filled for only some rows; it gives once, few, many or a size class.

clone_size: many; d_call: -; j_call: TRBJ2-1; v_call: TRBV6-5; cdr3_nt: TGTGCCAGCAGTTACGGTGGGGTTAAGCAGTTCTTC; cdr3_aa: CASSYGGVKQFF
clone_size: -; d_call: -; j_call: TRBJ2-3; v_call: TRBV5-1; cdr3_nt: TGCGCCAGCAGCTCTCGGTATGGTCGGGGAAGCACAGATACGCAGTATTTT; cdr3_aa: CASSSRYGRGSTDTQYF
clone_size: few; d_call: -; j_call: TRBJ2-4; v_call: TRBV4-2; cdr3_nt: TGTGCCAGCAGCCAAGATGAGACGACGGGAAACATTCAGTACTTC; cdr3_aa: CASSQDETTGNIQYF
clone_size: -; d_call: -; j_call: TRBJ1-5; v_call: TRBV20-1; cdr3_nt: TGCAGTGCTACAGGGGGCAATCAGCCCCAGCATTTT; cdr3_aa: CSATGGNQPQHF
clone_size: few; d_call: -; j_call: TRBJ2-2; v_call: TRBV7-8; cdr3_nt: TGTGCCAGCAGCTTATTGGAGATAGTGAACACCGGGGAGCTGTTTTTT; cdr3_aa: CASSLLEIVNTGELFF
clone_size: few; d_call: -; j_call: TRBJ1-6; v_call: TRBV18; cdr3_nt: TGTGCCAGCTCACCTAATACGGGACGGAGTAATTCACCCCTCCACTTT; cdr3_aa: CASSPNTGRSNSPLHF
clone_size: -; d_call: -; j_call: TRBJ2-7; v_call: TRBV7-2; cdr3_nt: TGTGCCAGCAGCTCGGGTGGCAGGGGCCCATACGAGCAGTACTTC; cdr3_aa: CASSSGGRGPYEQYF
clone_size: -; d_call: -; j_call: TRBJ1-1; v_call: TRBV5-1; cdr3_nt: TGCGCCAGCAGCTTAGGGGGGCTGAAGGGGAACACTGAAGCTTTCTTT; cdr3_aa: CASSLGGLKGNTEAFF
clone_size: -; d_call: -; j_call: TRBJ2-3; v_call: TRBV4-1; cdr3_nt: TGCGCCAGCACCCCAGCTGGGGGCAGGGGAAATCGCACAGATACGCAGTATTTT; cdr3_aa: CASTPAGGRGNRTDTQYF
clone_size: -; d_call: TRBD2; j_call: TRBJ2-2; v_call: TRBV4-1; cdr3_nt: TGCGCCAGCAGCCAAGATGCTAGCGGGGCTGACGGGTACACCGGGGAGCTGTTTTTT; cdr3_aa: CASSQDASGADGYTGELFF
clone_size: once; d_call: TRBD1; j_call: TRBJ1-1; v_call: TRBV27; cdr3_nt: TGTGCCAGCAGTTGGACAGGGGAGGGCACTGAAGCTTTCTTT; cdr3_aa: CASSWTGEGTEAFF
clone_size: few; d_call: -; j_call: TRBJ2-7; v_call: TRBV9; cdr3_nt: TGTGCCAGCAGCGTAGTTTCAGGGAGCTCGGACGAGCAGTACTTC; cdr3_aa: CASSVVSGSSDEQYF
clone_size: few; d_call: TRBD1; j_call: TRBJ2-5; v_call: TRBV5-5; cdr3_nt: TGTGCCAGCAGCTTGTTAGGGGGCGCGAGGGAGACCCAGTACTTC; cdr3_aa: CASSLLGGARETQYF
clone_size: few; d_call: -; j_call: TRBJ2-3; v_call: TRBV7-2; cdr3_nt: TGTGCCAGCAGTCCTACGGCGGGAATTAGCACAGATACGCAGTATTTT; cdr3_aa: CASSPTAGISTDTQYF
clone_size: -; d_call: -; j_call: TRBJ1-2; v_call: TRBV27; cdr3_nt: TGTGCCAGCAGCTCCGCGGCGACGGGCTATGGCTACACCTTC; cdr3_aa: CASSSAATGYGYTF
clone_size: -; d_call: -; j_call: TRBJ2-3; v_call: TRBV7-3; cdr3_nt: TGTGCCAGCAGCTTCAAACCAGAGAATACGCAGTATTTT; cdr3_aa: CASSFKPENTQYF
clone_size: few; d_call: -; j_call: TRBJ2-3; v_call: TRBV7-8; cdr3_nt: TGTGCCAGCAGCTTAGCCTTTATTACGGTCACCACAGATACGCAGTATTTT; cdr3_aa: CASSLAFITVTTDTQYF
clone_size: many; d_call: -; j_call: TRBJ2-3; v_call: TRBV5-6; cdr3_nt: TGTGCCAGCAGCTTGACCCTTTACCCGCGAGTGGATACGCAGTATTTT; cdr3_aa: CASSLTLYPRVDTQYF
clone_size: -; d_call: -; j_call: TRBJ1-5; v_call: TRBV7-2; cdr3_nt: TGTGCCAGCAGCCCCGAGATTGGAGTTAGCAATCAGCCCCAGCATTTT; cdr3_aa: CASSPEIGVSNQPQHF
clone_size: -; d_call: -; j_call: TRBJ2-2; v_call: TRBV5-1; cdr3_nt: TGCGCCAGCAGCTTGTCGGCGAGGATCGGGGAGCTGTTTTTT; cdr3_aa: CASSLSARIGELFF
clone_size: -; d_call: -; j_call: TRBJ1-2; v_call: TRBV24-1; cdr3_nt: TGTGCCACCAGCGAGTCAGGGTTGGATGGCTACACCTTC; cdr3_aa: CATSESGLDGYTF
clone_size: few; d_call: -; j_call: TRBJ2-3; v_call: TRBV24-1; cdr3_nt: TGTGCCACCAGTGATCCCTTTGGGGTTAGCACAGATACGCAGTATTTT; cdr3_aa: CATSDPFGVSTDTQYF
clone_size: -; d_call: -; j_call: TRBJ1-2; v_call: TRBV13; cdr3_nt: TGTGCCAGCAGCTTAGGCTCGCCAGGGCGAGGGTATGGCTACACCTTC; cdr3_aa: CASSLGSPGRGYGYTF
clone_size: -; d_call: TRBD2; j_call: TRBJ2-4; v_call: TRBV19; cdr3_nt: TGTGCCAGTAGTACCCGGACTAGCGGGAGCCTTCGAGCCAAAAACATTCAGTACTTC; cdr3_aa: CASSTRTSGSLRAKNIQYF
clone_size: few; d_call: TRBD1; j_call: TRBJ2-7; v_call: TRBV5-1; cdr3_nt: TGCGCCAGCAGCTTGTGGACAGGGGGCGGCTACGAGCAGTACTTC; cdr3_aa: CASSLWTGGGYEQYF
clone_size: -; d_call: -; j_call: TRBJ2-7; v_call: TRBV7-2; cdr3_nt: TGTGCCAGCAGCTTAGTTGCAGGGGGGATATCCTCCTACGAGCAGTACTTC; cdr3_aa: CASSLVAGGISSYEQYF
clone_size: -; d_call: -; j_call: TRBJ1-6; v_call: TRBV20-1; cdr3_nt: TGCAGTGCTAGATTGGGGCCGGCCCTTTCACCCCTCCACTTT; cdr3_aa: CSARLGPALSPLHF
clone_size: few; d_call: -; j_call: TRBJ1-1; v_call: TRBV4-1; cdr3_nt: TGCGCCAGCAGTCCGACGGGGGGGAGGTCTGAAGCTTTCTTT; cdr3_aa: CASSPTGGRSEAFF
clone_size: -; d_call: -; j_call: TRBJ2-2; v_call: TRBV4-3; cdr3_nt: TGCGCCAGCAGCCCACGACAGGATAGTAACACCGGGGAGCTGTTTTTT; cdr3_aa: CASSPRQDSNTGELFF
clone_size: few; d_call: -; j_call: TRBJ1-2; v_call: TRBV6-2/TRBV6-3; cdr3_nt: TGTGCCAGCAATCGCCAGGGTCTGCAGGGCTACACCTTC; cdr3_aa: CASNRQGLQGYTF
clone_size: -; d_call: -; j_call: TRBJ2-3; v_call: TRBV20-1; cdr3_nt: TGCAGTGCTAGTGGTGATACGCAGTATTTT; cdr3_aa: CSASGDTQYF
clone_size: -; d_call: TRBD1; j_call: TRBJ2-7; v_call: TRBV4-1; cdr3_nt: TGCGCCAGCAGCCAAGCCCAGGGGGCCTACGAGCAGTACTTC; cdr3_aa: CASSQAQGAYEQYF
clone_size: few; d_call: TRBD1; j_call: TRBJ2-7; v_call: TRBV5-1; cdr3_nt: TGCGCCAGCAGCTCCTCGACAGGGGGCATCTACGAGCAGTACTTC; cdr3_aa: CASSSSTGGIYEQYF
clone_size: few; d_call: -; j_call: TRBJ1-1; v_call: TRBV11-2; cdr3_nt: TGTGCCAGCAGCTTAGTTGAGGCGGTGGGAGCTTTCTTT; cdr3_aa: CASSLVEAVGAFF
clone_size: few; d_call: TRBD1; j_call: TRBJ1-1; v_call: TRBV2; cdr3_nt: TGTGCCGGACAGGGTATGAACACTGAAGCTTTCTTT; cdr3_aa: CAGQGMNTEAFF
clone_size: few; d_call: -; j_call: TRBJ1-1; v_call: TRBV14; cdr3_nt: TGTGCCAGCAGCCAAGTGGCGTACAGTCCGACTGAAGCTTTCTTT; cdr3_aa: CASSQVAYSPTEAFF
clone_size: -; d_call: TRBD1; j_call: TRBJ1-1; v_call: TRBV18; cdr3_nt: TGTGCCAGCTCACCGCACAGGGGAGCGGGCACTGAAGCTTTCTTT; cdr3_aa: CASSPHRGAGTEAFF
clone_size: -; d_call: -; j_call: TRBJ2-7; v_call: TRBV12-3/TRBV12-4; cdr3_nt: TGTGCCAGCAGACCGGGAACCTCCTACGAGCAGTACTTC; cdr3_aa: CASRPGTSYEQYF
clone_size: few; d_call: TRBD1; j_call: TRBJ2-7; v_call: TRBV7-9; cdr3_nt: TGTGCCAGCAGCTCCAGGGGGCAGTCCTACGAGCAGTACTTC; cdr3_aa: CASSSRGQSYEQYF
clone_size: -; d_call: -; j_call: TRBJ2-7; v_call: TRBV5-1; cdr3_nt: TGCGCCAGCGCTACAGGGAGCTCCTACGAGCAGTACTTC; cdr3_aa: CASATGSSYEQYF
clone_size: -; d_call: -; j_call: TRBJ1-2; v_call: TRBV5-3; cdr3_nt: TGTGCCAGAAGCAACCTCGTCCAGGGATCCTATGGCTACACCTTC; cdr3_aa: CARSNLVQGSYGYTF